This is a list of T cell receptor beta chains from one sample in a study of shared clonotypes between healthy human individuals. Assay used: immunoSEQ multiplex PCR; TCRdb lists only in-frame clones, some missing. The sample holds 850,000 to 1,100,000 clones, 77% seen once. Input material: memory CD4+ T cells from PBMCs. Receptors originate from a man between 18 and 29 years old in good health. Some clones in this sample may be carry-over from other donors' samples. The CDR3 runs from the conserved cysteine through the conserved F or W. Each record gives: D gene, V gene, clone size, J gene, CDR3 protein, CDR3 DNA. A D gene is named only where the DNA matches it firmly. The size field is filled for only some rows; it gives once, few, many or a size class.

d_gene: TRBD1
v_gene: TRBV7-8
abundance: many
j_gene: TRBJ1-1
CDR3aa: CASSLDRGPAFF
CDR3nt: TGTGCCAGCAGCTTAGACAGGGGGCCAGCTTTCTTT

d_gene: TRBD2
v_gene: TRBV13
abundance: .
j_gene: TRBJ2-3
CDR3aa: CASSLERVASGRDTQYF
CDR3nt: TGTGCCAGCAGCTTAGAAAGAGTTGCTAGCGGGCGAGATACGCAGTATTTT

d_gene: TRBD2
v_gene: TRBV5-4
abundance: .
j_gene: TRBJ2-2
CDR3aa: CASRLAGNTGELFF
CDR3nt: TGTGCCAGTCGACTAGCGGGAAACACCGGGGAGCTGTTTTTT

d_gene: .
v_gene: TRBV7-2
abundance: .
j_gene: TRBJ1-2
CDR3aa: CASSLRPVHAYGYTF
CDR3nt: TGTGCCAGCAGCTTACGTCCGGTCCACGCCTATGGCTACACCTTC

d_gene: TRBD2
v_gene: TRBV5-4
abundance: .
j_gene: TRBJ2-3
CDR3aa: CASSYRLAGSSTDTQYF
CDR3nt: TGTGCCAGCAGCTACCGACTAGCGGGCTCTAGCACAGATACGCAGTATTTT

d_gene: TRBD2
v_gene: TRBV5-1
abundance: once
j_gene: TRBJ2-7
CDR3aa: CASSLGGLAELTEQYF
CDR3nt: TGCGCCAGCAGCTTGGGGGGACTAGCGGAGCTTACGGAGCAGTACTTC

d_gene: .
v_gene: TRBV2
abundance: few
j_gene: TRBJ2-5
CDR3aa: CASMGQLAQETQYF
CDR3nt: TGTGCCAGCATGGGGCAACTAGCTCAAGAGACCCAGTACTTC

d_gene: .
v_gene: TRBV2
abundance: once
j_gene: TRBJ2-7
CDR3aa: CASKTDRFSYEQYF
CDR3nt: TGTGCCAGCAAAACTGACAGGTTTTCCTACGAGCAGTACTTC

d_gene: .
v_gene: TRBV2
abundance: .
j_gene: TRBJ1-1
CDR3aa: CASSEGGGWTEAFF
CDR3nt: TGTGCCAGCAGTGAAGGCGGGGGGTGGACTGAAGCTTTCTTT

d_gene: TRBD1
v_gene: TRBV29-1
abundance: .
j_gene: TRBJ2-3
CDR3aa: CSVFRGTGDTDTQYF
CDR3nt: TGCAGCGTTTTTCGTGGGACAGGGGACACAGATACGCAGTATTTT

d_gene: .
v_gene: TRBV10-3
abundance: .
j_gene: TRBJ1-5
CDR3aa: CAISEEGLNQPQHF
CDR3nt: TGTGCCATCAGTGAAGAAGGACTCAATCAGCCCCAGCATTTT

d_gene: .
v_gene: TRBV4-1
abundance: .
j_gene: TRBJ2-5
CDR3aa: CASSQSQGDSGTQYF
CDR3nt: TGCGCCAGCAGCCAATCCCAGGGGGACTCGGGGACCCAGTACTTC

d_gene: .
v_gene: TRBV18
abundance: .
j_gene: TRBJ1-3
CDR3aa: CASSPTGSSGNTIYF
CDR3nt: TGTGCCAGCTCACCTACAGGGTCCTCTGGAAACACCATATATTTT

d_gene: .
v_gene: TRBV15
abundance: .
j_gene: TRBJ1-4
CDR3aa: CATSRRRPTNEKLFF
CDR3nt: TGTGCCACCAGCAGACGCCGACCAACTAATGAAAAACTGTTTTTT

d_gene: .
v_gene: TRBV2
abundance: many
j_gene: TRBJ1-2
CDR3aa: CASSGNSYGYTF
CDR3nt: TGTGCCAGCAGTGGGAACAGCTATGGCTACACCTTC

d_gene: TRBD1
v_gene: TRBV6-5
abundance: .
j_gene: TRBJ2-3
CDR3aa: CASSYRQGTDTQYF
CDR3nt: TGTGCCAGCAGTTACCGACAGGGAACAGATACGCAGTATTTT

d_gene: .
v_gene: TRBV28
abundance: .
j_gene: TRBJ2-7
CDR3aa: CASSSTPGGGSYEQYF
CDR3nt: TGTGCCAGCAGTTCGACTCCAGGGGGAGGCTCCTACGAGCAGTACTTC

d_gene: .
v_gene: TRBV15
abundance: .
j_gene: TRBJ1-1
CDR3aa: CATSRGQGIAEAFF
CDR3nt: TGTGCCACCAGCAGAGGGCAGGGGATCGCTGAAGCTTTCTTT

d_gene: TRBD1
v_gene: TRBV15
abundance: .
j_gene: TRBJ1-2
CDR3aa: CATSRDLDRGSGYTF
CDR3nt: TGTGCCACCAGCAGAGATCTAGACAGGGGATCTGGCTACACCTTC

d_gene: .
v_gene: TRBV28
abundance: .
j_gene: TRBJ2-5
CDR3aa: CASSTRPETQYF
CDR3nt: TGTGCCAGCAGTACCCGTCCGGAGACCCAGTACTTC

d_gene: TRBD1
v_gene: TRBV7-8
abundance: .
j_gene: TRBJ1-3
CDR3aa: CASSYQGAGGNTIYF
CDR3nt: TGTGCCAGCAGCTACCAGGGGGCAGGAGGAAACACCATATATTTT

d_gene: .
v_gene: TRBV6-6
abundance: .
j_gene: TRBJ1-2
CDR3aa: CASKAGDYGYTF
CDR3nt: TGTGCCAGCAAGGCAGGGGACTATGGCTACACCTTC

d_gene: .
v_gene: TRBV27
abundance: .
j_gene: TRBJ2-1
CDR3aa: CASRPIFGARGGINEQFF
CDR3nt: TGTGCCAGCCGACCGATCTTTGGGGCCCGAGGAGGGATTAATGAGCAGTTCTTC

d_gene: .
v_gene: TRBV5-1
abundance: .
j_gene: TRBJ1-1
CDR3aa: CASSLRVGNGNTEAFF
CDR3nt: TGCGCCAGCAGCTTGCGGGTGGGCAATGGGAACACTGAAGCTTTCTTT

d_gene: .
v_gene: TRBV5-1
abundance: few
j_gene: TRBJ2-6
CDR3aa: CASSSDRTSGANVLTF
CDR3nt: TGCGCCAGCAGCTCCGACAGAACCTCTGGGGCCAACGTCCTGACTTTC

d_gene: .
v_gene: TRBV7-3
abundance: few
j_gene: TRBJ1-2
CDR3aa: CASSPGGGYYGYTF
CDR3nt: TGTGCCAGCAGCCCCGGGGGAGGGTACTATGGCTACACCTTC

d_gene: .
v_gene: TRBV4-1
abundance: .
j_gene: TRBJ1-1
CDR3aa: CASSPGVGTEAFF
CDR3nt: TGCGCCAGCAGCCCCGGGGTGGGGACTGAAGCTTTCTTT

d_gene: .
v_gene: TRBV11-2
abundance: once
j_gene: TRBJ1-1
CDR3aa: CASSEGNWGTEAFF
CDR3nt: TGTGCCAGCAGCGAAGGGAATTGGGGCACTGAAGCTTTCTTT

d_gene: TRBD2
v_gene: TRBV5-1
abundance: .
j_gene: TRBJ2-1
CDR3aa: CASRFLAGGLYEQFF
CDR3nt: TGCGCCAGCAGGTTTCTAGCGGGGGGTCTGTATGAGCAGTTCTTC

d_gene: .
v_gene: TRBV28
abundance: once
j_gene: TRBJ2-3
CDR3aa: CASRGGGPRSADTQYF
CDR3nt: TGTGCCAGCAGAGGGGGGGGTCCCCGATCGGCGGATACGCAGTATTTT

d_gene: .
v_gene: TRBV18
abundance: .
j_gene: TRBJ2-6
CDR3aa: CASSPRDRPGANVLTF
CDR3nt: TGTGCCAGCTCACCACGGGACCGGCCTGGGGCCAACGTCCTGACTTTC

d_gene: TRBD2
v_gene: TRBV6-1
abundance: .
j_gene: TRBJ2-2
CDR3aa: CARGGIGTGELFF
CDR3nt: TGTGCCCGCGGGGGAATAGGGACCGGGGAGCTGTTTTTT

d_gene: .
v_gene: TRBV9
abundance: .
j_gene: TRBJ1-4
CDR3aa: CASSVGVGVGNEKLFF
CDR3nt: TGTGCCAGCAGCGTAGGAGTAGGGGTGGGTAATGAAAAACTGTTTTTT

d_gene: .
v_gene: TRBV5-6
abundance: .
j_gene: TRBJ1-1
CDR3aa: CASSFGNTEASF
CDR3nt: TGTGCCAGCAGCTTCGGGAATACTGAAGCTTCCTTT

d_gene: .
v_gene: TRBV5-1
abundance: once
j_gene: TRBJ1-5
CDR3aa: CASSKEPDQPQHF
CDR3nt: TGCGCCAGCAGCAAAGAGCCAGATCAGCCCCAGCATTTT

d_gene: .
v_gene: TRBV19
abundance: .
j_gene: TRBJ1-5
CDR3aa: CASSVGLSQPQHF
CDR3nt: TGTGCCAGTAGCGTGGGTCTGAGTCAGCCCCAGCATTTT

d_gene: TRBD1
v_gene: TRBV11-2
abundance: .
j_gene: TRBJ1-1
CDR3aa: CASSPQGGGFSEAFF
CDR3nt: TGTGCCAGCAGCCCCCAGGGAGGGGGCTTTTCTGAAGCTTTCTTT

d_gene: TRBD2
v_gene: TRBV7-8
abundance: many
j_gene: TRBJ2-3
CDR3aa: CASSPRLAGYTDTQYF
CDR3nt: TGTGCCAGCAGCCCTAGACTAGCGGGTTACACAGATACGCAGTATTTT

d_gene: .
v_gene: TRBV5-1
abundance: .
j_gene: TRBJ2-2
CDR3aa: CASRPSSSPSGELFF
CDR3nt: TGCGCCAGCAGGCCATCTAGCTCCCCCTCCGGGGAGCTGTTTTTT

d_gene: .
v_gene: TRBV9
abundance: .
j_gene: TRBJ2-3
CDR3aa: CASSVDPGLADTQYF
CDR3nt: TGTGCCAGCAGCGTAGATCCAGGGCTGGCAGATACGCAGTATTTT

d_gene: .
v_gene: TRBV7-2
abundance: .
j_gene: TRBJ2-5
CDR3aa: CASSPGIVILQETQYF
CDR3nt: TGTGCCAGCAGCCCAGGAATTGTAATCCTCCAAGAGACCCAGTACTTC

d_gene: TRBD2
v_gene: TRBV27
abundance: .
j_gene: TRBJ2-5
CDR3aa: CASSPLWGGETQYF
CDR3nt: TGTGCCAGCAGCCCATTATGGGGGGGAGAGACCCAGTACTTC

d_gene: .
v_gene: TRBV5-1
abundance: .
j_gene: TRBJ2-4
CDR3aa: CASSVGDSHRDIQYF
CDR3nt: TGCGCCAGCAGCGTCGGGGACTCCCATAGGGACATTCAGTACTTC

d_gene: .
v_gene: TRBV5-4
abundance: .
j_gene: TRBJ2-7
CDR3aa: CVSSFTPDTDEQYF
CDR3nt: TGTGTCAGCAGCTTTACACCGGACACGGACGAGCAGTACTTC

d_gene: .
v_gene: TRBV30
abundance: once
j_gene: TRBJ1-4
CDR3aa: CAWSRAGATNEKLFF
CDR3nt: TGTGCCTGGAGTAGGGCAGGGGCAACTAATGAAAAACTGTTTTTT

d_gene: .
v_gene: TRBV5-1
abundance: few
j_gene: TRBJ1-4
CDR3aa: CASSLGTADNEKLFF
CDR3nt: TGCGCCAGCAGCTTAGGGACCGCCGATAATGAAAAACTGTTTTTT

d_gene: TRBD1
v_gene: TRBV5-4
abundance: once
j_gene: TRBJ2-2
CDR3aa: CASSFTGVGELFF
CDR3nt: TGTGCCAGCAGCTTTACAGGGGTTGGGGAGCTGTTTTTT

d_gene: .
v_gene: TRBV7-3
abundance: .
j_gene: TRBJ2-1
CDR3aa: CASSLIPTPSYNEQFF
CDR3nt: TGTGCCAGCAGCTTAATTCCTACCCCTTCTTACAATGAGCAGTTCTTC